This T cell receptor beta chain was recorded in a study of shared clonotypes between healthy human individuals. Germline loops: CDR1 SQVTM, CDR2 ANQGSEA. CDR3 length: 13 residues. Trimming took 4 bases from V and 6 from J, leaving 15 bases between them. TCRdb keeps only in-frame clones here, not all; method: immunoSEQ multiplex PCR. This sample has about 960,000 clones, with approximately 80% found just once. This clonotype originated in a man between 18 and 29 years old in good health. This chain connects TRBV29-1 to TRBJ1-2; D may be TRBD1 (6 bases). The sample comprised memory CD4+ T cells sorted from blood. This sample's subset: CD45RA-negative fraction. The CDR3, as DNA: TGCAGCGTTGTAGGTGCAGGGGTCGATGGCTACACCTTC. Amino acids: CSVVGAGVDGYTF. Using reference TRBV29-1 and TRBJ1-2 for the parts outside the CDR3, the full variable domain is SAVISQKPSRDICQRGTSLTIQCQVDSQVTMMFWYRQQPGQSLTLIATANQGSEATYESGFVIDKFPISRPNLTFSTLTVSNMSPEDSSIYLCSVVGAGVDGYTFGSGTRLTVV.